This record covers a single T cell receptor (beta chain). Its antigen is not identified. This sample is part of a study of cytomegalovirus exposure and HLA in healthy donors. Study in general: Of some 410 genotyped donors, 81% grouped in the Caucasian-associated ancestry cluster.

General study findings and limits: Reports credit the classifier with highly specific, highly sensitive diagnosis of cytomegalovirus status. Within the data, a cluster of highly shared sequence variants was likely a sequencing artifact. HLA alleles showed associations with around 15,000 TCR beta sequences in a later analysis, at a 0.05 false discovery rate.

Per germline, CDR1 SGHRS and CDR2 YFSETQ. Trimming cost V 3 bases and J 4 bases; bases outside gene matches: 3. There are 14 residues in the CDR3. A multiplex PCR was run with 60 Vbeta primers and 13 Jbeta primers. Produced via immunoSEQ multiplex PCR; TCRdb's table is partial and in-frame only. The data contain roughly 180,000 clones, roughly 80% of them seen just once; the ten biggest clones take up around 6.1%. This chain connects TRBV5-1 to TRBJ1-5, with 8 bases fitting TRBD1. The receptor was isolated from a woman younger than 45 in good health and CMV-seropositive. Sequenced: PBMCs. In nucleotides, the CDR3 is TGCGCCAGCAGCTACGGACAGGGAAATCAGCCCCAGCATTTT. Amino acid sequence: CASSYGQGNQPQHF. Full variable domain (rest looked up from reference TRBV5-1 and TRBJ1-5): KAGVTQTPRYLIKTRGQQVTLSCSPISGHRSVSWYQQTPGQGLQFLFEYFSETQRNKGNFPGRFSGRQFSNSRSEMNVSTLELGDSALYLCASSYGQGNQPQHFGDGTRLSIL.